Each of the 19 T cell receptor beta chains below was sequenced from the same sample in a study of OX40 agonist ivuxolimab in advanced cancers. Data came from immunoSEQ multiplex PCR; TCRdb stores just in-frame clones and leaves some out. The data show about 66,000 clones, 87% seen once. The sequenced sample was CD4+ or CD8+ T cells sorted from blood, obtained in a trial of the OX40 agonist ivuxolimab. The receptors here all came from an adult with an advanced solid tumor such as melanoma, head and neck, liver or kidney cancer.

V gene TRBV30 combines with J gene TRBJ1-4; the match to TRBD1 covers 8 bases. The CDR3 has 14 residues. The V gene end was trimmed by 3 bases and the J gene end by 0 bases; junction bases not matched to a gene: 0. From germline, CDR1 is GTSNPN and CDR2 SVGIG (reference sequence). CDR3 sequence (DNA): TGTGCCTGGAGACAGGGGGCAACTAATGAAAAACTGTTTTTT. This gives the protein CAWRQGATNEKLFF.

Worth noting for this clone: At the DNA level, this CDR3 is encoded by other sequences in the same sample as well. The V call is TRBV28, the J call TRBJ2-5; the D is unclear. V was pared by 1 base and J by 5 bases, with 5 bases between. The V gene's germline CDR1 is MDHEN and CDR2 SYDVKM. The CDR3 totals 12 residues. The CDR3 sequence: CASSLFGETQYF. CDR3 DNA sequence: TGTGCCAGCAGTTTATTCGGGGAGACCCAGTACTTC.

The chain recombines TRBV7-2 with TRBJ2-3; D may be TRBD1 (6 bases). V dropped 6 bases and J dropped 2 bases, with 12 bases sitting between them. CDR3 size: 14 residues. The germline CDR1 and CDR2 sequences are SGHTA and FQGNSA. CDR3 sequence (DNA): TGTGCCAGCAGTTTAAGGGGGTTCACAGATACGCAGTATTTT. It encodes CASSLRGFTDTQYF.

The V and J genes are TRBV7-3 and TRBJ2-5; D may be TRBD2 (5 bases). Between the trimmed V and J ends, which lost 1 base and 5 bases, there was a span of 11 bases. The germline CDR1 and CDR2 sequences are SGHTA and FQGTGA. This CDR3 is built from 14 residues. The CDR3: CASSLRGLGETQYF. The CDR3 DNA sequence: TGTGCCAGCAGCTTAAGAGGGCTTGGGGAGACCCAGTACTTC.

The V call is TRBV19, the J call TRBJ1-5; 7 nucleotides align to TRBD1. V shed 3 bases, J shed 1 base, and the junction held 3 bases outside the gene matches. Germline CDR1 LNHDA, CDR2 SQIVND (reference sequence). This CDR3 comprises 15 residues. The CDR3: CASSITRGSNQPQHF. The CDR3 DNA reads as TGTGCCAGTAGTATCACCAGGGGGAGCAATCAGCCCCAGCATTTT.

This chain connects TRBV30 to TRBJ2-5; 7 nucleotides match TRBD2. Germline CDR1 is GTSNPN and CDR2 is SVGIG (reference sequence). V shed 3 bases, J shed 5 bases, and the junction held 9 bases outside the gene matches. CDR3 length: 14 residues. The CDR3 reads CAWRMGGGAETQYF. Written as DNA, the CDR3 is TGTGCCTGGAGGATGGGGGGGGGAGCGGAGACCCAGTACTTC.

The gene calls are TRBV11-2 and TRBJ2-1; 8 bases line up with TRBD1. This CDR3 region has 13 residues. Unmatched junction bases numbered 7, after V lost 6 bases and J lost 9 bases. CDR1 and CDR2 (germline): SGHAT, FQNNGV. The CDR3 spells CASRGTGITEQFF. The DNA for the CDR3 is TGTGCCAGCAGGGGGACAGGTATTACTGAGCAGTTCTTC.

The chain carries TRBV19 and TRBJ2-3; 7 positions agree with TRBD2. CDR3 length: 14 residues. V lost 4 bases, J lost 5 bases, and 6 bases stayed unmatched. Germline loops: CDR1 LNHDA, CDR2 SQIVND (reference sequence). The DNA for the CDR3 is TGTGCCAGTAGTAGGGGGGGAGAGCAAGATACGCAGTATTTT. This translates into CASSRGGEQDTQYF.

CDR3 DNA sequence: TGTGCCAGCAGCGGAGTTCAAGAGACCCAGTACTTC. This encodes CASSGVQETQYF. V is TRBV13 and J is TRBJ2-5, with no clear D. The length of the CDR3 is 12 residues. Germline CDR1 PRHDT, CDR2 FYEKMQ (reference sequence). Trimming shortened V by 5 bases and J by 2 bases, and 6 bases separated the two germline ends.

This clone was seen a single time. This specimen includes other DNA sequences encoding the same CDR3. This chain links TRBV10-3 with TRBJ1-5; a weak D match, TRBD1 (5 bases). The germline V and J ends were trimmed by 4 bases and 4 bases, with 5 bases remaining between them. Germline CDR1 is ENHRY and CDR2 is SYGVKD. This CDR3 is 12 amino acids long. DNA for the CDR3: TGTGCCATCAGTGGGACAAATCAGCCCCAGCATTTT. Its translation: CAISGTNQPQHF.

This chain uses TRBV10-3 with TRBJ2-2; TRBD1 matches 10 bases. The CDR3 loop spans 18 amino acids. Germline V gene lookup returns CDR1 ENHRY and CDR2 SYGVKD. The J segment lost 5 bases and the V segment lost 5 bases, leaving 14 bases of the junction unmatched. The DNA of the CDR3 is TGTGCCATCAGTACCGGGACAGGGGTCTTTTTGGGTACCGGGGAGCTGTTTTTT. As protein: CAISTGTGVFLGTGELFF.

This clone was seen just once. The chain couples TRBV28 to TRBJ2-7; D gene uncertain. The CDR3 sequence is 15 residues long. Trimming removed 4 bases from V and 2 bases from J, with 15 bases in between. Germline V gives CDR1 MDHEN, CDR2 SYDVKM. The chain's CDR3 is CASSSPASLTYEQYF. CDR3 in DNA: TGTGCCAGCAGTTCTCCCGCTTCTTTGACCTACGAGCAGTACTTC.

The chain joins TRBV28 to TRBJ2-2; TRBD2 matches 8 bases. The CDR3 totals 15 residues. V shed 3 bases, J shed 5 bases, and the junction held 5 bases outside the gene matches. Germline lookup yields CDR1 MDHEN and CDR2 SYDVKM. This CDR3 reads CASSFVAGLTGELFF. The CDR3, as DNA: TGTGCCAGCAGTTTTGTAGCGGGACTGACCGGGGAGCTGTTTTTT.

This clone was seen more than once but under ten times. The gene calls are TRBV7-2 and TRBJ2-1, with 8 positions matching TRBD1. The CDR3 has 15 residues. The junction had 5 bases not matched to a gene; V was cut back by 5 bases and J by 2 bases. Looked up from germline, CDR1 is SGHTA and CDR2 is FQGNSA. The CDR3: CASSLGQGPYNEQFF. The CDR3 nucleotides read TGTGCCAGCAGCCTTGGACAGGGCCCCTACAATGAGCAGTTCTTC.

This chain joins TRBV14 and TRBJ2-1; weak D call: TRBD2 (5 bases). Germline V gene sequence: CDR1 SGHDN, CDR2 FVKESK. This CDR3 is 15 amino acids long. The V gene lost 3 bases and the J gene lost 8 bases, with 17 bases spanning the gap. In nucleotides, the CDR3 is TGTGCCAGCAGCCAGGTCCCCTGGTTCGGGGATGAGCAGTTCTTC. This codes for CASSQVPWFGDEQFF.

The J gene is TRBJ2-5, the V gene TRBV7-9; 7 nucleotides line up with TRBD1. Germline-derived CDR1 and CDR2 are SEHNR and FQNEAQ (reference sequence). Trimming took 5 bases from V and 2 from J; bases not matched to a gene: 5. CDR3 length: 14 residues. The CDR3, as DNA: TGTGCCAGCAGCGCGGACAGGAGACAAGAGACCCAGTACTTC. It is translated as CASSADRRQETQYF.

V usage is TRBV4-1 and J usage is TRBJ1-1, with D unresolved. Trimming removed 6 bases from V and 1 base from J, with 18 bases in between. Germline CDR1 is MGHRA and CDR2 is YSYEKL. The CDR3 runs to 16 residues. The CDR3 DNA reads TGCGCCAGCAGACCGAGCTTGGGCGTCCCGAACACTGAAGCTTTCTTT. Protein: CASRPSLGVPNTEAFF.

This sequence joins TRBV7-2 and TRBJ2-1; 12 bases align to TRBD2. V was clipped by 6 bases and J by 8 bases; unmatched bases: 8. The CDR3 extends over 15 amino acids. Germline-derived CDR1 and CDR2 are SGHTA and FQGNSA. The chain's CDR3 is CASRLAGGLSHEQFF. CDR3 sequence (DNA): TGTGCCAGCAGGCTAGCGGGAGGGTTAAGCCATGAGCAGTTCTTC.

The genes are TRBV6-6 and TRBJ2-5, with D unresolved. Trimming stripped 7 bases from V and 4 bases from J, with 19 bases between. Germline V CDR1 and CDR2: MNHNY, SVGAGI (reference sequence). This CDR3 contains 15 residues. The CDR3 reads CASTWAGGSVETQYF. The DNA for the CDR3 is TGTGCCAGCACTTGGGCTGGTGGTTCGGTAGAGACCCAGTACTTC.